The rows below give T cell receptor beta chains drawn from one sample of a study of blood T cell repertoires in COVID-19. Repertoires were generated with immunoSEQ multiplex PCR, while TCRdb's copy carries only in-frame clones and drops some. The table shows a few hundred thousand clones, with roughly 88% occurring only once. The sequencing sample was made of PBMCs or T cells enriched from blood (not recorded which). These receptors all come from a man younger than 40 who had recovered from COVID-19. Each CDR3 is given with its conserved first and last residue.

v_call	j_call	cdr3_aa
TRBV9	TRBJ1-1	CASSAGGFGTEAFF
TRBV10-1	TRBJ2-6	CASSEGGTGANVLTF
TRBV5-8	TRBJ2-1	CASSFSRGRSSYNEQFF
TRBV5-4	TRBJ2-3	CASRTGKTGDTDTQYF
TRBV19	TRBJ2-1	CASSMGRGRGAVEQFF
TRBV21-1	TRBJ2-7	CASGVRTPHYEQYF
TRBV24-1	TRBJ2-2	CATRPGTGGTGELFF
TRBV24-1	TRBJ1-2	CATSDPTEGDRMMGYTF
TRBV6-5	TRBJ2-7	CASSYSNRDYYEQYF
TRBV7-8	TRBJ2-2	CASSPRQGALGGELFF
TRBV7-9	TRBJ2-2	CASSPQAGQGAPGELFF
TRBV3-1/TRBV3-2	TRBJ2-7	CASSDGTSGEQYF
TRBV12-3/TRBV12-4	TRBJ1-2	CATGVSNYGYTF
TRBV7-8	TRBJ1-2	CASSSRTGGYGYTF
TRBV9	TRBJ1-6	CASSVAPGSPLHF
TRBV12-3/TRBV12-4	TRBJ2-1	CASLPGGWGEQFF
TRBV30	TRBJ1-2	CAWSVQATLGF
TRBV6-1	TRBJ2-5	CASSDVGGAGGETQYF
TRBV30	TRBJ1-6	CAWSWEGESPLHF
TRBV7-6	TRBJ1-2	CASSLQGHGYTF
TRBV7-2	TRBJ2-7	CASTLDGGGFYEQYF
TRBV6-5	TRBJ1-2	CASVRNLYGYTF